The 18 T cell receptor beta chains listed next were all sequenced from one sample in a study of memory CD8 T cells in hepatitis C reinfection. The time point here: peak reinfection, 3 to 8 weeks after reinfection detection. TCR sequencing was done directly ex vivo on sorted cells, without expansion in vitro. The method was immunoSEQ multiplex PCR; TCRdb's version includes in-frame clones alone and lacks a portion of them. The table has more than 35,000 clones, roughly 90% seen once. Material: naive CD8+ T cells sorted from blood. These TCRs come from a man aged 18 to 29 with hepatitis C virus infection.

The chain uses TRBV27 and TRBJ2-1, with 11 positions matching TRBD2. V lost 2 bases, J lost 2 bases, and 2 bases stayed unmatched. Germline-derived CDR1 and CDR2 are MNHEY and SMNVEV (reference sequence). The CDR3 has 16 residues. The DNA for the CDR3 is TGTGCCAGCAGTTTAGGGACTAGCGGTGCCTACAATGAGCAGTTCTTC. This gives the protein CASSLGTSGAYNEQFF.

The V call is TRBV4-1, the J call TRBJ2-2, with D maybe TRBD2 (6 bases). Germline CDR1 MGHRA, CDR2 YSYEKL. The ends were cut back, 5 bases at V and 6 bases at J, with 22 bases in the middle. CDR3 length equals 17 residues. CDR3 residues: CASSFRPGEVGSGELFF. For the CDR3, the DNA is TGCGCCAGCAGCTTCCGCCCGGGGGAAGTGGGTTCCGGGGAGCTGTTTTTT.

In DNA, the CDR3 is TGCGCCAGCAGCCCCTGGACAGGGGAAGAGCAGTACTTC. It encodes CASSPWTGEEQYF. The chain employs TRBV4-1 and TRBJ2-7; 9 nucleotides agree with TRBD1. CDR1 and CDR2 (germline): MGHRA, YSYEKL. The CDR3 has 13 amino acids. Trimming removed 4 bases from V and 7 bases from J; junction bases left unmatched: 5.

The gene calls are TRBV5-1 and TRBJ1-1, with D possibly being TRBD1 (5 bases). CDR3 length: 15 amino acids. Germline CDR1 SGHRS, CDR2 YFSETQ. Trimming pared 0 bases from V and 7 bases from J, leaving 16 bases between. The chain's CDR3 is CASSLGGRAGDEAFF. CDR3 nucleotides: TGCGCCAGCAGCTTGGGGGGGAGGGCAGGCGATGAAGCTTTCTTT.

The CDR3 spells CASSAGLAGVTGELFF. The CDR3 nucleotides read TGTGCCAGCAGCGCGGGACTAGCGGGAGTCACCGGGGAGCTGTTTTTT. The chain uses TRBV7-9 and TRBJ2-2, with 14 bases identical to TRBD2. Germline V gives CDR1 SEHNR, CDR2 FQNEAQ (reference sequence). The CDR3 contains 16 residues. J gave up 4 bases and V 5 bases, and 3 bases lay outside the gene matches.

The genes are TRBV10-3 and TRBJ2-5; a possible D gene is TRBD2 (5 bases). The CDR3 is 17 amino acids. The V gene's germline CDR1 is ENHRY and CDR2 SYGVKD. The V end was cut by 2 bases, the J end by 7 bases, with 23 bases between. CDR3 residues: CAISEEGTRGDWGTQYF. CDR3 coding DNA: TGTGCCATCAGTGAGGAGGGAACCCGCGGCGATTGGGGGACCCAGTACTTC.

This clone was counted a few times. V is TRBV5-6 and J is TRBJ2-7; possibly TRBD1 for D (7 bases). V lost 0 bases and J lost 3, with 10 bases in between. CDR1 is SGHDT, CDR2 YYEEEE, per germline. This CDR3 comprises 14 residues. CDR3 nucleotide sequence: TGTGCCAGCAGCTTGGGGGGGGACAGCTACGAGCAGTACGTC. This translates into CASSLGGDSYEQYV.

J is TRBJ1-1 and V is TRBV19; D unclear. Germline CDR1 and CDR2: LNHDA and SQIVND (reference sequence). This CDR3 contains 13 residues. Trimming shortened V by 5 bases and J by 0 bases, and 7 bases separated the two germline ends. Written as DNA, the CDR3 is TGTGCCAGTAGTGTTTCTATGAACACTGAAGCTTTCTTT. Translating it yields CASSVSMNTEAFF.

Only a few counts were recorded for this clone. The chain carries TRBV29-1 and TRBJ2-1, with 8 bases matching TRBD2. Trimming took 2 bases from V and 4 from J; bases not matched to a gene: 10. The CDR3 has 16 residues. CDR1 is SQVTM, CDR2 ANQGSEA, per germline. CDR3 bases: TGCAGCGTTGAACCCCCGGGGGGGAGAGATTACAATGAGCAGTTCTTC. Encoded protein: CSVEPPGGRDYNEQFF.

The CDR3 bases are TGTGCCAGCAGCTTAGGGACACATATGAACACTGAAGCTTTCTTT. Protein sequence: CASSLGTHMNTEAFF. V is TRBV7-9 and J is TRBJ1-1; possible D gene TRBD1, 5 bases. V shed 1 base and J shed 0 bases, with 9 bases lying between them. The CDR3 loop spans 15 amino acids. Germline lookup yields CDR1 SEHNR and CDR2 FQNEAQ (reference sequence). The variable domain in full, completed from reference TRBV7-9 and TRBJ1-1, reads DTGVSQNPRHKITKRGQNVTFRCDPISEHNRLYWYRQTLGQGPEFLTYFQNEAQLEKSRLLSDRFSAERPKGSFSTLEIQRTEQGDSAMYLCASSLGTHMNTEAFFGQGTRLTVV.

V and J are TRBV6-5 and TRBJ2-7; the match to TRBD1 covers 7 bases. In germline, CDR1 is MNHEY, CDR2 SVGAGI. There are 14 residues in the CDR3. V gave up 8 bases and J gave up 6 bases; unmatched junction bases: 13. In DNA form, the CDR3 reads TGTGCCAGCTCCCGACAGGGCAGCCCCCCCGAGCAGTACTTC. Protein: CASSRQGSPPEQYF.

This clone has just one count. The chain joins TRBV12-5 to TRBJ2-1; D may be TRBD1 (7 bases). Germline V CDR1 and CDR2: LGHNT, FRNRAP. The V gene lost 5 bases and the J gene lost 8 bases, with 16 bases spanning the gap. This CDR3 comprises 14 residues. The CDR3 DNA sequence: TGTGCTAGTGGTCCAGGGGGGTCCCGCGATGAGCAGTTCTTC. Protein sequence: CASGPGGSRDEQFF.

The chain is built from TRBV5-8 and TRBJ2-1; no clear D gene. CDR3 length equals 13 residues. Germline CDR1 and CDR2: SGHTS and YDEGEE. V dropped 0 bases and J dropped 6 bases, with 7 bases sitting between them. The CDR3 spells CASSLEASNEQFF. The CDR3 DNA follows: TGTGCCAGCAGCTTGGAGGCTAGCAATGAGCAGTTCTTC.

This clone has just a few counts. The chain carries TRBV7-9 and TRBJ2-7; D gene uncertain. Germline V lookup: CDR1 SEHNR, CDR2 FQNEAQ (reference sequence). V lost 1 base and J 5 bases, leaving 12 bases between the germline ends. This CDR3 spans 14 amino acids. This CDR3 is CASSLEPSRNEQYF. CDR3 in DNA: TGTGCCAGCAGCTTAGAACCAAGCAGGAACGAGCAGTACTTC. Looking up the rest from reference TRBV7-9 and TRBJ2-7 gives the full variable domain: DTGVSQNPRHKITKRGQNVTFRCDPISEHNRLYWYRQTLGQGPEFLTYFQNEAQLEKSRLLSDRFSAERPKGSFSTLEIQRTEQGDSAMYLCASSLEPSRNEQYFGPGTRLTVT.

This rearrangement joins TRBV2 to TRBJ1-3; TRBD1 agrees at 9 bases. The CDR3 sequence is 16 residues long. CDR1 and CDR2 (germline): SNHLY, FYNNEI. Trimming removed 11 bases from V and 2 bases from J; junction bases left unmatched: 13. The CDR3 DNA follows: TGTGCCTCCTCAGGCACAGGGGGCGAACCTGGAAACACCATATATTTT. It encodes CASSGTGGEPGNTIYF.

This chain links TRBV5-4 with TRBJ1-4, with 9 positions matching TRBD1. This CDR3 has 14 amino acids. Germline V gene sequence: CDR1 SGHNT, CDR2 YYREEE (reference sequence). The V and J ends lost 3 bases and 6 bases, in that order; junction bases with no gene match: 3. CDR3 DNA: TGTGCCAGCAGCTCGGGACAGGGAGATGAAAAACTGTTTTTT. Protein sequence: CASSSGQGDEKLFF.

V is TRBV21-1 and J is TRBJ1-3; TRBD1 was called by the table and not checked on the DNA. TRBV21-1 is flagged as a pseudogene. This CDR3 region has 14 residues. As DNA, the CDR3 is TGTGCCAGCAGCAAGCACCAGGGTCCTGACACCATATATTTT. Protein sequence: CASSKHQGPDTIYF.

The genes are TRBV19 and TRBJ2-1; 12 bases are shared with TRBD1. V was pared by 5 bases and J by 6 bases, with 5 bases of the junction left unmatched. From germline, CDR1 is LNHDA and CDR2 SQIVND (reference sequence). The CDR3 runs to 15 residues. CDR3 in amino acids: CASSSGTGGLNEQFF. In DNA form, the CDR3 reads TGTGCCAGTAGTTCAGGGACAGGGGGCCTCAATGAGCAGTTCTTC.